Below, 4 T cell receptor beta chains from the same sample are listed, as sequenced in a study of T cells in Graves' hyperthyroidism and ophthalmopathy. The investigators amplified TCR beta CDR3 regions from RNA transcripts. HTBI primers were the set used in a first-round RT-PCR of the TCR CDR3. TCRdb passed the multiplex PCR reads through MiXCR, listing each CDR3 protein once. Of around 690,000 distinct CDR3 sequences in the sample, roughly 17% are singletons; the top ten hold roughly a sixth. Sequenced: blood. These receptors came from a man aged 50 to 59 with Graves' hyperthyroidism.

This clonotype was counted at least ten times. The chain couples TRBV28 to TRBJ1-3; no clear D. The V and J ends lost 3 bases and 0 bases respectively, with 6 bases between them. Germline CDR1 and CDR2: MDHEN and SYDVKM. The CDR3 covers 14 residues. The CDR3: CASSFIGSGNTIYF. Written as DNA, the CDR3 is TGTGCCAGCAGTTTCATAGGCTCTGGAAACACCATATATTTT.

CDR3 coding DNA: TGTGCCAGTACTACGTCCGGGATGAACCGGGGCAATCAGCCCCAGCATTTT. This sequence encodes CASTTSGMNRGNQPQHF. J is TRBJ1-5 and V is TRBV19; no clear D. The V end lost 7 bases, the J end lost 2 bases, and 21 bases lay between the germline ends. CDR1 is LNHDA and CDR2 is SQIVND in the germline V gene (reference sequence). CDR3 length: 17 residues.

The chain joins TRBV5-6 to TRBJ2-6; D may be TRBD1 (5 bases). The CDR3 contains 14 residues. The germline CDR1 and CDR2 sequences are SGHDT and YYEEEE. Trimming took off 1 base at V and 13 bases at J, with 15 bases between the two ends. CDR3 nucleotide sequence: TGTGCCAGCAGCTTGATTCGGACAAGGCTGGTCCTGACTTTC. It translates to CASSLIRTRLVLTF. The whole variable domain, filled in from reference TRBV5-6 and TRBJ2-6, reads DAGVTQSPTHLIKTRGQQVTLRCSPKSGHDTVSWYQQALGQGPQFIFQYYEEEERQRGNFPDRFSGHQFPNYSSELNVNALLLGDSALYLCASSLIRTRLVLTFGAGSRLTVL.

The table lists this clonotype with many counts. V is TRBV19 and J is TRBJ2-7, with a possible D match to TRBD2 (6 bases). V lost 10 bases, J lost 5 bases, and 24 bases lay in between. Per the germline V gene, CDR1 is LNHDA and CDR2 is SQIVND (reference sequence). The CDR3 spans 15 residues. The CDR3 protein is CATRDGGSGTNEQYF. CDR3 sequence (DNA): TGTGCCACCAGGGACGGGGGTTCAGGTACGAACGAGCAGTACTTC.